This is a list of T cell receptor beta chains from one sample in a study of blood T cell repertoires in COVID-19. Sequencing was performed with immunoSEQ multiplex PCR; in TCRdb, only in-frame clones are kept and a portion is missing. The table has about 190,000 clones, about three quarters seen once. Sequencing was performed on peripheral blood. The receptors here all came from a woman at least 80 years old with active or convalescent COVID-19. Both conserved end residues are part of each CDR3. The D gene is left open where the match is weak. The size of a clone is reported for some rows only, either as once, few or many, or as a class for expanded clones.

>TRBJ1-6|TRBD1|TRBV3-1/TRBV3-2|few
TGTGCCAGCAGCCCCGGACAGGGCAGGGCGTCCTATAATTCACCCCTCCACTTT
CASSPGQGRASYNSPLHF
>TRBJ2-3|NA|TRBV7-5|NA
TGTGCCAGAAGCCCTAGCGGGGGGGCGGCAGATACGCAGTATTTT
CARSPSGGAADTQYF
>TRBJ2-7|TRBD1|TRBV7-2|NA
TGTGCCAGCAGCCCAGACCCAGTGGGCAGGGGGCGGGTCGAGCAGTACTTC
CASSPDPVGRGRVEQYF
>TRBJ1-5|NA|TRBV7-8|NA
TGTGCCAGCAGCTTAGGCAGGGCCGATAGCAATCAGCCCCAGCATTTT
CASSLGRADSNQPQHF
>TRBJ2-2|TRBD2|TRBV4-1|NA
TGCGCCAGCAGCCAAGCCTTAGCGGGGGGGCCTACCGGGGAGCTGTTTTTT
CASSQALAGGPTGELFF
>TRBJ2-2|TRBD1|TRBV5-1|NA
TGCGCCAGCAGCCCGGGACAGGGAAGACTGTTTTTT
CASSPGQGRLFF
>TRBJ1-5|NA|TRBV28|NA
TGTGCCAGCAGACCACGGGGGATGAGTCAGCCCCAGCATTTT
CASRPRGMSQPQHF
>TRBJ2-2|NA|TRBV12-3/TRBV12-4|NA
TGTGCCAGCAGGAGAGGCCCCGAGGAGGAGCTGTTTTTT
CASRRGPEEELFF
>TRBJ1-6|TRBD1|TRBV2|NA
TGTGCCAGCAAACTTATGACAGGGGTCGATTCACCCCTCCACTTT
CASKLMTGVDSPLHF
>TRBJ1-5|TRBD1|TRBV18|once
TGTGCCAGCTCACCACTTGGACAGGGAGGTAATCAGCCCCAGCATTTT
CASSPLGQGGNQPQHF
>TRBJ1-1|TRBD1|TRBV23-1|NA
TGCGCCAGCAGCGAATCGACTTTGACAGGGGAAGCTTTCTTT
CASSESTLTGEAFF
>TRBJ1-5|NA|TRBV6-5|NA
TGTGCCACAAAACCCTCCGCGGATAGCAATCAGCCCCAGCATTTT
CATKPSADSNQPQHF
>TRBJ2-2|TRBD1|TRBV5-6|NA
TGTGCCAGCAGCCAACCGGACAGGGCGATGTTTTTT
CASSQPDRAMFF
>TRBJ1-6|TRBD1|TRBV2|NA
TGTGCCAGCAAGACAGGGGGAAGGTCACCCCTCCACTTT
CASKTGGRSPLHF
>TRBJ2-7|TRBD1|TRBV7-6|few
TGTGCCAGCAGCTTAGCAGCGGACAGGAAAAACTACGAGCAGTACTTC
CASSLAADRKNYEQYF
>TRBJ2-3|TRBD2|TRBV7-9|NA
TGTGCCAGCAGCTTGGGCGGGGGGGCCAGCACAGATACGCAGTATTTT
CASSLGGGASTDTQYF
>TRBJ1-5|TRBD1|TRBV28|NA
TGTGCCAGCAGCTTCGCGGACAGGGATAGCAATCAGCCCCAGCATTTT
CASSFADRDSNQPQHF
>TRBJ1-1|NA|TRBV6-2/TRBV6-3|NA
TGTGCCAGCAGTTACGTCGGTAGAACTGAAGCTTTCTTT
CASSYVGRTEAFF
>TRBJ2-5|TRBD2|TRBV7-7|NA
TGTGCCAGCAGCTTAGTCCTGGGGGGGCAAGAGACCCAGTACTTC
CASSLVLGGQETQYF
>TRBJ2-5|NA|TRBV24-1|few
TGTGCCACCAGTGGGGGCACCGGTTTAGAGACCCAGTACTTC
CATSGGTGLETQYF
>TRBJ1-2|NA|TRBV6-5|NA
TGTGCCAGCAGAATGGGGGCGCGGGGCTACACCTTC
CASRMGARGYTF
>TRBJ2-6|NA|TRBV28|NA
TGTGCCAGCAGTTTGATCGGTGGGGCCAACGTCCTGACTTTC
CASSLIGGANVLTF
>TRBJ2-1|TRBD2|TRBV19|NA
TGTGCCAGTAGCCAAACTAGCGGGGGGTACAATGAGCAGTTCTTC
CASSQTSGGYNEQFF
>TRBJ2-3|TRBD1|TRBV19|NA
TGTGCCAGTAGTGCAAGCACCAACAGGGGGGGCACAGATACGCAGTATTTT
CASSASTNRGGTDTQYF
>TRBJ1-3|NA|TRBV28|once
TGTGCCAGCAGGCTGCAGGGGACTAGCTCTGGAAACACCATATATTTT
CASRLQGTSSGNTIYF
>TRBJ2-3|TRBD1|TRBV19|few
TGTGCCAGTAGTATAGCCCACAGGGGAGATACGCAGTATTTT
CASSIAHRGDTQYF
>TRBJ1-2|NA|TRBV18|NA
TGTGCCAGCTCACCATCCAGGCAAGTCGGCGATTATGGCTACACCTTC
CASSPSRQVGDYGYTF
>TRBJ1-5|NA|TRBV18|NA
TGTGCCAGCTCCCCAGGGGAGGGTGTGCGGGAGCCCCAGCATTTT
CASSPGEGVREPQHF
>TRBJ2-1|TRBD1|TRBV11-2|NA
TGTGCCAGCAGATCGGGACAGGGACTGCGATACAATGAGCAGTTCTTC
CASRSGQGLRYNEQFF
>TRBJ2-3|TRBD2|TRBV19|once
TGTGCCAGTAGTGTAGCGGGAAGCACAGATACGCAGTATTTT
CASSVAGSTDTQYF
>TRBJ2-3|TRBD2|TRBV28|NA
TGTGCCAGCAGTACCACTAGCGGGATAGCTAGCACAGATACGCAGTATTTT
CASSTTSGIASTDTQYF
>TRBJ1-3|NA|TRBV4-2|NA
TGTGCCAGCAGCCATGGGGAGGCCTCAATCTCTGGAAACACCATATATTTT
CASSHGEASISGNTIYF